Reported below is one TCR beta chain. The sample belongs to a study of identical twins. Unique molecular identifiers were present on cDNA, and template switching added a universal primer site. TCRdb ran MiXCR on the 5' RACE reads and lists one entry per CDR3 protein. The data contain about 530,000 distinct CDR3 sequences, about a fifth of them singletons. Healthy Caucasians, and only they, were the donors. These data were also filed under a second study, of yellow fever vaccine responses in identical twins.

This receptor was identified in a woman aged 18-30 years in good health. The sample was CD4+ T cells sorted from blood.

CDR3 protein: CSAGISVYTGELFF. The CDR3 DNA reads as TGCAGTGCAGGGATTAGCGTTTACACCGGGGAGCTGTTTTTT. The rearrangement uses TRBV20-1 and TRBJ2-2; a weak D match, TRBD2 (5 bases). Trimming removed 6 bases from V and 3 bases from J, with 14 bases in between. The germline CDR1 and CDR2 sequences are DFQATT and SNEGSKA (reference sequence). The CDR3 length is 14 residues.